One sample yielded the 19 T cell receptor beta chains listed below, sequenced in a study of T cells in Graves' hyperthyroidism and ophthalmopathy. What was amplified from RNA transcripts were TCR beta CDR3 regions. The TCR CDR3 was amplified in a first-round RT-PCR using the HTBI primer set. Each CDR3 protein is one row after TCRdb ran MiXCR on the multiplex PCR reads. Of 500,000 to 550,000 distinct CDR3 sequences in the sample, just under 20% were seen once. Input material: blood. Receptor source: a man aged 35-49 years with Graves' ophthalmopathy.

The chain links TRBV4-2 to TRBJ2-7; TRBD2 matches at 12 bases. This CDR3 has 17 residues. Germline CDR1 LGHNA, CDR2 YNFKEQ. Trimming at V came to 3 bases and at J to 2 bases, leaving 8 bases not matched to a gene. CDR3 nucleotides: TGTGCCAGCAGCCATCAGGCGACTAGCGGGAGTCCCTACGAGCAGTACTTC. Amino acid sequence: CASSHQATSGSPYEQYF.

The rearrangement links TRBV2 to TRBJ1-5; D unclear. The CDR3 loop spans 14 amino acids. Germline V gives CDR1 SNHLY, CDR2 FYNNEI. Trimming left V 3 bases short and J 0 bases short, with 6 bases between. CDR3 protein: CASSEQVSNQPQHF. In DNA form, the CDR3 reads TGTGCCAGCAGTGAGCAGGTTAGCAATCAGCCCCAGCATTTT.

This clonotype was seen a handful of times. The gene calls are TRBV27 and TRBJ2-3; D perhaps matches TRBD2 (5 bases). V was pared by 4 bases and J by 1 base, with 9 bases between. The CDR3 consists of 14 residues. Germline lookup yields CDR1 MNHEY and CDR2 SMNVEV (reference sequence). This CDR3 reads CASSWERGTDTQYF. In DNA form, the CDR3 reads TGTGCCAGCAGTTGGGAGAGGGGCACAGATACGCAGTATTTT.

As to this clonotype: A read error may explain this, as a much larger clone is one base away. J is TRBJ2-7 and V is TRBV2, with 10 bases that match TRBD1. Germline assignment: CDR1 SNHLY and CDR2 FYNNEI. With V trimmed by 3 bases and J by 2 bases, 4 bases remained unmatched. The CDR3 loop spans 15 amino acids. The CDR3 sequence: CASSEDRGAPYEQYF. The CDR3 nucleotides are TGTGCCAGCAGTGAGGACAGGGGGGCACCCTACGAGCAGTACTTC.

About this clonotype: At one of its ends the junction is not consistent with the germline gene, which may arise from a read error. The J gene is TRBJ2-3, the V gene TRBV18; no reliable D call. CDR3 length: 15 residues. Germline V CDR1 and CDR2: KGHSH, LQKENI. The CDR3 loop is CASPPWEGGTDTQYF. CDR3 in DNA: TGTGCCAGCCCACCTTGGGAAGGCGGCACAGATACGCAGTATTTT.

Many counts were recorded for this clonotype. The rearrangement uses TRBV7-2 and TRBJ2-3, with D hard to call. This CDR3 is built from 13 residues. V gave up 1 base and J gave up 6 bases, with 8 bases separating them. The germline V gene has CDR1 SGHTA and CDR2 FQGNSA. The CDR3 here is CASSLGPRDTQYF. CDR3 nucleotides: TGTGCCAGCAGCTTAGGGCCCCGCGATACGCAGTATTTT.

In its sample, this clonotype was seen once. This clone may be a read error of a much larger clone one base away. The gene calls are TRBV28 and TRBJ2-3; possible D gene TRBD2, 6 bases. This CDR3 region has 17 residues. Between the trimmed V and J ends, which lost 6 bases and 4 bases, there was a span of 23 bases. The germline V gene has CDR1 MDHEN and CDR2 SYDVKM. The CDR3 nucleotides read TGTGCCAGCAGACCCTCGGGACTCCTATCATACGCAGATACGCAGTATTTT. Translated: CASRPSGLLSYADTQYF. Combining the CDR3 with reference TRBV28 and TRBJ2-3 gives the whole variable domain DVKVTQSSRYLVKRTGEKVFLECVQDMDHENMFWYRQDPGLGLRLIYFSYDVKMKEKGDIPEGYSVSREKKERFSLILESASTNQTSMYLCASRPSGLLSYADTQYFGPGTRLTVL.

This clonotype has just a few counts. V usage is TRBV13 and J usage is TRBJ2-7; TRBD1 matches at 7 bases. Germline loops: CDR1 PRHDT, CDR2 FYEKMQ (reference sequence). V trimming: 6 bases; J trimming: 2 bases; junction bases outside the gene matches: 7. There are 14 residues in the CDR3. DNA for the CDR3: TGTGCCAGCAGTAGGGGACAGATAACCTACGAGCAGTACTTC. Translation gives CASSRGQITYEQYF.

This clonotype appeared many times. This chain links TRBV28 with TRBJ2-5, with unresolved D. Germline CDR1 and CDR2: MDHEN and SYDVKM. Trimming pared 5 bases from V and 0 bases from J, leaving 10 bases between. This CDR3 comprises 14 residues. For the CDR3, the DNA is TGTGCCAGCAGTCCACGTACGTACCAAGAGACCCAGTACTTC. Translated, it gives CASSPRTYQETQYF.

This clonotype was found many times. The V gene is TRBV20-1, the J gene TRBJ2-7; 8 bases align to TRBD2. Germline V CDR1 and CDR2: DFQATT, SNEGSKA (reference sequence). The CDR3 consists of 13 residues. With 5 bases clipped from V and 3 bases from J, the junction kept 6 bases outside the gene matches. The CDR3 nucleotides are TGCAGTGCTGATGCCAGCGGGGGCTACGAGCAGTACTTC. Protein: CSADASGGYEQYF.

This clonotype was recorded a few times. The chain couples TRBV27 to TRBJ1-6, with TRBD1 identical over 10 bases. The CDR3 extends over 19 amino acids. V lost 3 bases and J lost 10; bases outside the gene matches: 18. Germline lookup yields CDR1 MNHEY and CDR2 SMNVEV (reference sequence). CDR3 sequence (DNA): TGTGCCAGCAGTTTGCCGACAGGGGGCGCCCGGCGGGTTGGGTCACCCCTCCACTTT. The encoded protein is CASSLPTGGARRVGSPLHF.

This clonotype was recorded many times. The chain links TRBV3-1 to TRBJ2-1, with 12 bases fitting TRBD2. Germline V CDR1 and CDR2: LGHDT, YNNKEL (reference sequence). The CDR3 sequence is 18 residues long. Losses at the gene ends were 6 bases for V and 8 bases for J; bases not matched to a gene: 17. CDR3 sequence: CASSPTFPWTSGADEQFF. In nucleotides, the CDR3 is TGTGCCAGCAGTCCTACTTTCCCCTGGACTAGCGGGGCCGATGAGCAGTTCTTC.

Turning to this clonotype: Being one base from a much bigger clone, this may be a read error. Likely a read error: the CDR3 ends without its conserved phenylalanine or tryptophan. This chain links TRBV5-1 with TRBJ1-1, with D tentatively TRBD1 (6 bases). The V end was cut by 0 bases, the J end by 1 base, with 10 bases between. The CDR3 spans 15 residues. From germline, CDR1 is SGHRS and CDR2 YFSETQ. CDR3 nucleotides: TGCGCCAGCAGCTTGGCCGCGACAGGGAACACTGAAGCTTTCCTT. Protein product: CASSLAATGNTEAFL.

This clonotype was seen a handful of times. The genes are TRBV12-3 or TRBV12-4 and TRBJ2-5, with 15 bases fitting TRBD2. The J segment lost 6 bases and the V segment lost 5 bases, leaving 7 bases of the junction unmatched. The CDR3 loop spans 16 amino acids. This chain's CDR3 is CASSLRTSGGVQTQYF. The CDR3 nucleotides are TGTGCCAGCAGTCTACGGACTAGCGGGGGGGTACAGACCCAGTACTTC.

The sample holds a few counts of this clonotype. The chain combines TRBV27 with TRBJ1-1, with 9 bases fitting TRBD1. Trimming cost V 3 bases and J 4 bases; bases outside gene matches: 6. CDR1 and CDR2 from the germline V gene are MNHEY and SMNVEV (reference sequence). The CDR3 loop spans 15 amino acids. The CDR3 protein is CASSFGQGSSTEAFF. CDR3 DNA sequence: TGTGCCAGCAGTTTCGGACAGGGGAGTAGCACTGAAGCTTTCTTT.

CDR3 DNA: TGCGCCAGCAGCCTCTTAGCGGAACACACAGATACGCAGTATTTT. Protein sequence: CASSLLAEHTDTQYF. This chain joins TRBV5-1 and TRBJ2-3; TRBD2 is a possible D gene (6 bases). V lost 4 bases to trimming and J lost 2 bases, with 14 bases between them. The CDR3 totals 15 residues. Germline loops: CDR1 SGHRS, CDR2 YFSETQ.

At least ten counts were recorded for this clonotype. The genes are TRBV6-1 and TRBJ2-5; TRBD2 matches at 7 bases. The germline V gene has CDR1 MNHNS and CDR2 SASEGT. This CDR3 comprises 14 residues. The V and J ends lost 6 bases and 5 bases, in that order; junction bases with no gene match: 9. The CDR3 protein is CASRARLALETQYF. The CDR3 DNA reads TGTGCCAGCAGAGCCAGACTAGCCTTGGAGACCCAGTACTTC.

This clonotype was picked up a small number of times. This chain uses TRBV6-2 or TRBV6-3 with TRBJ2-1, with TRBD1 matching 9 bases. Germline V gene lookup returns CDR1 MNHEY and CDR2 SVGEGT. V lost 5 bases to trimming and J lost 2 bases; unmatched junction nucleotides: 7. The CDR3 has 16 amino acids. Here the CDR3 DNA reads TGTGCCAGCAGTATACCCGGGACAGGGCCCTACAATGAGCAGTTCTTC. Protein: CASSIPGTGPYNEQFF.

This clonotype was seen many times. The rearrangement uses TRBV5-1 and TRBJ2-3; D is unresolved. CDR1 is SGHRS and CDR2 is YFSETQ in the germline V gene. V was pared by 3 bases and J by 2 bases, with 13 bases between. This CDR3 spans 15 amino acids. This chain's CDR3 is CASSYGYPLTDTQYF. CDR3 coding DNA: TGCGCCAGCAGCTACGGGTACCCGCTCACAGATACGCAGTATTTT. The whole variable domain, filled in from reference TRBV5-1 and TRBJ2-3, reads KAGVTQTPRYLIKTRGQQVTLSCSPISGHRSVSWYQQTPGQGLQFLFEYFSETQRNKGNFPGRFSGRQFSNSRSEMNVSTLELGDSALYLCASSYGYPLTDTQYFGPGTRLTVL.